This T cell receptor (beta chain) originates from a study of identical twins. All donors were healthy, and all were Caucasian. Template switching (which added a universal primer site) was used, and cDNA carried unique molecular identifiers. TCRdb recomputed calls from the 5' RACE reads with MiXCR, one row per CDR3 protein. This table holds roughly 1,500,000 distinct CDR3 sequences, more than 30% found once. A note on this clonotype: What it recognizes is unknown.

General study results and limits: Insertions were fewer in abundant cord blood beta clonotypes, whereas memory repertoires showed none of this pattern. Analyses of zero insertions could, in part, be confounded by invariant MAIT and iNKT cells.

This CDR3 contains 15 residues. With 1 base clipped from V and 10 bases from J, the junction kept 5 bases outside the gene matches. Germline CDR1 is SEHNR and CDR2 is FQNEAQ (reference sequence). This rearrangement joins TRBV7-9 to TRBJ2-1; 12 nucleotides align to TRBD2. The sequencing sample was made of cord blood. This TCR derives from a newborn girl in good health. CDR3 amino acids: CASSLGLAGEWEQFF. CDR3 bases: TGTGCCAGCAGCTTAGGACTAGCGGGAGAGTGGGAGCAGTTCTTC.